Each of the 19 T cell receptor beta chains below was sequenced from the same sample in a study of T cell responses to AZD1222 COVID-19 vaccine. Here immunoSEQ multiplex PCR was the method, and the copy in TCRdb shows in-frame clones only, minus some. The sample shows 100,000 to 150,000 clones, 70% to 90% of them seen only once. The sequenced sample was peripheral blood, obtained on day 0 of AZD1222 vaccination. Receptors were obtained from an adult in good health.

This chain connects TRBV19 to TRBJ2-2, with 7 bases lining up with TRBD2. CDR3 length: 15 residues. From germline, CDR1 is LNHDA and CDR2 SQIVND (reference sequence). With 2 bases clipped from V and 7 bases from J, the junction kept 7 bases outside the gene matches. DNA for the CDR3: TGTGCCAGTAGTATACAGGGAGGGCAGGACGGGGAGCTGTTTTTT. Translation gives CASSIQGGQDGELFF. Drawing the rest from reference TRBV19 and TRBJ2-2, the complete variable domain is DGGITQSPKYLFRKEGQNVTLSCEQNLNHDAMYWYRQDPGQGLRLIYYSQIVNDFQKGDIAEGYSVSREKKESFPLTVTSAQKNPTAFYLCASSIQGGQDGELFFGEGSRLTVL.

V usage is TRBV11-3 and J usage is TRBJ1-1; D not certain. The CDR3 has 13 residues. Germline values: CDR1 SGHNT, CDR2 YENEEA. V lost 4 bases, J lost 1 base, and 7 bases lay in between. The CDR3 is CASSYRENTEAFF. The CDR3 DNA follows: TGTGCCAGCAGCTATCGGGAGAACACTGAAGCTTTCTTT.

The CDR3 DNA sequence: TGTGCCAGCAGCTTAAAAGCGGGAGGGCTCGTCGACGAGCAGTACTTC. Protein: CASSLKAGGLVDEQYF. This chain links TRBV7-4 with TRBJ2-7; 10 bases are a match to TRBD2. There are 16 residues in the CDR3. Losses at the gene ends were 2 bases for V and 5 bases for J; bases not matched to a gene: 9. From germline, CDR1 is SGHVT and CDR2 SQSDAQ.

The chain joins TRBV5-1 to TRBJ2-7; 9 nucleotides match TRBD1. The V gene's germline CDR1 is SGHRS and CDR2 YFSETQ. The J segment lost 7 bases and the V segment lost 5 bases, leaving 16 bases of the junction unmatched. This CDR3 has 16 amino acids. For the CDR3, the DNA is TGCGCCAGCAGTTATAAACAGGGGGCAGGCTTTAAAGAGCAGTACTTC. It codes for CASSYKQGAGFKEQYF.

This clone was counted between two and nine times. The rearrangement joins TRBV6-2 or TRBV6-3 to TRBJ1-5; TRBD1 matches 10 bases. Germline CDR1 and CDR2: MNHEY and SVGEGT. CDR3 size: 15 residues. Trimming at V came to 5 bases and at J to 6 bases, leaving 7 bases not matched to a gene. DNA of the CDR3: TGTGCCAGCAGTCACGGGACAGGGGAGCCTCAGCCCCAGCATTTT. Translation: CASSHGTGEPQPQHF.

The V and J genes are TRBV27 and TRBJ1-1; 8 nucleotides agree with TRBD1. The germline V gene has CDR1 MNHEY and CDR2 SMNVEV (reference sequence). The CDR3 has 17 residues. Germline trimming cut 5 bases from V and 1 base from J; bases unmatched to any gene: 12. CDR3: CASSPTGTGFSNTEAFF. The CDR3 coding sequence is TGTGCCAGCAGTCCCACCGGGACAGGCTTTTCGAACACTGAAGCTTTCTTT.

This clone was observed a handful of times. The rearrangement uses TRBV6-6 and TRBJ2-7, with 8 positions matching TRBD1. Germline V lookup: CDR1 MNHNY, CDR2 SVGAGI (reference sequence). CDR3 size: 17 residues. After removal of 5 bases from V and 1 base from J, the junction contained 13 bases not matched to a gene. CDR3 bases: TGTGCCAGCAGTCGCACAGGGGGTGGGCTTGGGTCCTACGAGCAGTACTTC. As protein: CASSRTGGGLGSYEQYF.

The chain combines TRBV19 with TRBJ1-5; 9 positions match TRBD1. The CDR3 contains 15 residues. V lost 1 base to trimming and J lost 6 bases; unmatched junction nucleotides: 4. Germline V lookup: CDR1 LNHDA, CDR2 SQIVND (reference sequence). CDR3: CASSIGTGASQPQHF. The CDR3 DNA reads as TGTGCCAGTAGTATAGGGACAGGGGCGAGTCAGCCCCAGCATTTT.

The genes are TRBV30 and TRBJ1-1; D ambiguous. CDR1 is GTSNPN and CDR2 is SVGIG in the germline V gene (reference sequence). The CDR3 consists of 13 residues. The V gene lost 0 bases and the J gene lost 7 bases, with 12 bases spanning the gap. The CDR3 protein is CAWSVSILREAFF. The CDR3 DNA reads TGTGCCTGGAGTGTGTCAATTTTACGTGAAGCTTTCTTT. The full variable domain, rest sourced from reference TRBV30 and TRBJ1-1, is SQTIHQWPATLVQPVGSPLSLECTVEGTSNPNLYWYRQAAGRGLQLLFYSVGIGQISSEVPQNLSASRPQDRQFILSSKKLLLSDSGFYLCAWSVSILREAFFGQGTRLTVV.

This clone was seen a single time. The chain is built from TRBV28 and TRBJ1-4, with 8 bases that match TRBD1. The CDR3 totals 18 residues. The junction had 8 bases not matched to a gene; V was cut back by 2 bases and J by 0 bases. Looked up from germline, CDR1 is MDHEN and CDR2 is SYDVKM. Written as DNA, the CDR3 is TGTGCCAGCAGTTTACCCAGGGGGCGACCATCAACTAATGAAAAACTGTTTTTT. As protein: CASSLPRGRPSTNEKLFF.

V gene TRBV28 combines with J gene TRBJ1-1; TRBD1 matches at 11 bases. Germline assignment: CDR1 MDHEN and CDR2 SYDVKM. The junction had 12 bases not matched to a gene; V was cut back by 3 bases and J by 3 bases. This CDR3 comprises 18 residues. CDR3 sequence (DNA): TGTGCCAGCAGTTTTTTCGGTTCGTGGGACAGGGGGGACACTGAAGCTTTCTTT. Its translation is CASSFFGSWDRGDTEAFF.

The rearrangement links TRBV7-9 to TRBJ2-1, with D possibly being TRBD2 (5 bases). CDR1 and CDR2 (germline): SEHNR, FQNEAQ (reference sequence). V was cut by 5 bases and J by 0 bases, with 14 bases left in between. The CDR3 extends over 16 amino acids. The CDR3 sequence: CASSLTSSSSYNEQFF. The CDR3 region has the DNA TGTGCCAGCAGCCTTACTAGTTCGAGCTCCTACAATGAGCAGTTCTTC.

This clone was seen a handful of times. V and J are TRBV9 and TRBJ2-2; no clear D. Germline CDR1 and CDR2: SGDLS and YYNGEE. The CDR3 has 15 amino acids. The V gene lost 3 bases and the J gene lost 0 bases, with 9 bases spanning the gap. Written as DNA, the CDR3 is TGTGCCAGCAGCGGGGCGACTGCGAACACCGGGGAGCTGTTTTTT. Its translation: CASSGATANTGELFF.

The chain employs TRBV15 and TRBJ2-6, with D possibly matching TRBD2 (5 bases). Germline V gene data show CDR1 as LNHNV and CDR2 as YYDKDF (reference sequence). Trimming removed 0 bases at V and 1 base at J, with 10 bases between. The CDR3 runs 17 residues. Written as DNA, the CDR3 is TGTGCCACCAGCAGAGAGGGCAGGACTTCTGGGGCCAACGTCCTGACTTTC. As protein: CATSREGRTSGANVLTF.

The V and J genes are TRBV5-4 and TRBJ2-5; 10 nucleotides agree with TRBD2. CDR1 is SGHNT and CDR2 is YYREEE in the germline V gene (reference sequence). V was clipped by 2 bases and J by 5 bases; unmatched bases: 9. The length of the CDR3 is 16 residues. CDR3 sequence reads: CASSFRTSGLGETQYF. The DNA of the CDR3 is TGTGCCAGCAGCTTTAGGACTAGCGGCCTCGGGGAGACCCAGTACTTC.

The chain recombines TRBV7-9 with TRBJ2-7; TRBD1 or TRBD2 may be the D gene (5 bases each). There are 16 residues in the CDR3. Per germline, CDR1 SEHNR and CDR2 FQNEAQ (reference sequence). The V gene lost 0 bases and the J gene lost 5 bases, with 17 bases spanning the gap. CDR3 protein: CASSLAQGDLTDEQYF. Written as DNA, the CDR3 is TGTGCCAGCAGCTTAGCGCAAGGGGACCTCACGGACGAGCAGTACTTC.

This chain links TRBV5-1 with TRBJ1-2; D remains ambiguous. Per the germline V gene, CDR1 is SGHRS and CDR2 is YFSETQ. The CDR3 covers 13 residues. The ends were cut back, 7 bases at V and 4 bases at J, with 14 bases in the middle. CDR3 in DNA: TGCGCCAGCGGACGGGAGGTCGGCTATGGCTACACCTTC. Translating it yields CASGREVGYGYTF. Full variable domain (outside the CDR3, taken from reference TRBV5-1 and TRBJ1-2): KAGVTQTPRYLIKTRGQQVTLSCSPISGHRSVSWYQQTPGQGLQFLFEYFSETQRNKGNFPGRFSGRQFSNSRSEMNVSTLELGDSALYLCASGREVGYGYTFGSGTRLTVV.

This clone has just a few counts. A read error may account for a junction end that differs from germline. The gene calls are TRBV7-7 and TRBJ2-1; D is unresolved. There are 12 residues in the CDR3. The V gene's germline CDR1 is SSHAT and CDR2 FNYEAQ (reference sequence). The CDR3 reads CASSLETPEQFF. The CDR3, as DNA: TGTGCTAGCAGCTTAGAAACTCCTGAGCAGTTCTTC.

This rearrangement joins TRBV7-2 to TRBJ1-2; possibly TRBD1 for D (6 bases). The V and J ends lost 5 bases and 4 bases respectively, with 14 bases between them. The CDR3 is 14 residues long. Per the germline V gene, CDR1 is SGHTA and CDR2 is FQGNSA. The CDR3 DNA reads TGTGCCAGCAGCCCCCTTGGGGGGCCCTATGGCTACACCTTC. This translates into CASSPLGGPYGYTF.